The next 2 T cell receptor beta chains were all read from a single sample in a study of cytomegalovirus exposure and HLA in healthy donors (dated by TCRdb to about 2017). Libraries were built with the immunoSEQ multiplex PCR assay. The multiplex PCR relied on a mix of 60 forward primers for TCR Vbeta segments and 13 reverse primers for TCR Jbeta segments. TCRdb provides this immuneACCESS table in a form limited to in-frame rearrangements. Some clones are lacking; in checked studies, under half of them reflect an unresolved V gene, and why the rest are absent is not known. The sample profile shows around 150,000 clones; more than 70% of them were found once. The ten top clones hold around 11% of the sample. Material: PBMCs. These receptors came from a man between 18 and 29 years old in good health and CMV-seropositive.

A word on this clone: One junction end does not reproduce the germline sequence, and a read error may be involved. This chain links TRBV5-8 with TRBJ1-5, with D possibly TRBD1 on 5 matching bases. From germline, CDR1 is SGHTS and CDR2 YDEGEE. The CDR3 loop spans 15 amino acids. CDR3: CPSSLGYRKNQPQHF. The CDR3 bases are TGTCCCAGCAGCTTGGGGTACAGGAAAAATCAGCCCCAGCATTTT.

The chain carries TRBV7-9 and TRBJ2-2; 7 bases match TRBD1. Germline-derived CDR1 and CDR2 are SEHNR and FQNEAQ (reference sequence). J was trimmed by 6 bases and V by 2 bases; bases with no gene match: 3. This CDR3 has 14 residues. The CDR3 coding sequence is TGTGCCAGCAGCTTATACAGGGGATCCGGGGAGCTGTTTTTT. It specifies CASSLYRGSGELFF.